The 30 T cell receptor beta chains below were found in one sample sequenced in a study of shared clonotypes between healthy human individuals. Assay used: immunoSEQ multiplex PCR; TCRdb lists only in-frame clones, some missing. The profile shows 2 million to 3 million clones, more than 90% of them singletons. Specimen: naive CD4+ T cells sorted from blood. As to subset: CD45RA+ positively selected. These receptors originate from a man aged 18 to 29 in good health.

The gene calls are TRBV19 and TRBJ1-5, with unresolved D. Deletions cut 6 bases from V and 1 base from J, with 16 bases between. The CDR3 length is 16 residues. CDR1 is LNHDA, CDR2 SQIVND, per germline (reference sequence). In nucleotides, the CDR3 is TGTGCCAGTAGCCCCCTGGCAGGAGGAAGCAATCAGCCCCAGCATTTT. Translation: CASSPLAGGSNQPQHF.

The V call is TRBV7-2, the J call TRBJ2-1, with D tentatively TRBD1 (7 bases). The V end was cut by 1 base, the J end by 6 bases, with 16 bases between. Germline loops: CDR1 SGHTA, CDR2 FQGNSA. There are 16 residues in the CDR3. CDR3 in amino acids: CASSLDPRGVGNEQFF. The CDR3 coding sequence is TGTGCCAGCAGCTTAGATCCCAGGGGGGTAGGCAATGAGCAGTTCTTC. Filled out from reference TRBV7-2 and TRBJ2-1, the complete variable domain reads GAGVSQSPSNKVTEKGKDVELRCDPISGHTALYWYRQSLGQGLEFLIYFQGNSAPDKSGLPSDRFSAERTGGSVSTLTIQRTQQEDSAVYLCASSLDPRGVGNEQFFGPGTRLTVL.

Concerning this clone: The sample carries other DNA sequences with the same CDR3. The V call is TRBV5-1, the J call TRBJ1-3; the D is unclear. Germline V gene data show CDR1 as SGHRS and CDR2 as YFSETQ. Trimming cost V 0 bases and J 4 bases, with 8 bases left between them. The CDR3 extends over 14 amino acids. CDR3 bases: TGCGCCAGCAGCTTGGTCGGGATCGGAAACACCATATATTTT. Amino acids: CASSLVGIGNTIYF.

The chain has TRBV19 and TRBJ2-2; D might be TRBD2 (6 bases). V was shortened by 6 bases and J by 0 bases, with 14 bases between the two germline ends. Germline V lookup: CDR1 LNHDA, CDR2 SQIVND (reference sequence). The CDR3 totals 16 residues. The CDR3, as DNA: TGTGCCAGTAGCAGGCCGGGCGGGGCGAACACCGGGGAGCTGTTTTTT. The encoded protein is CASSRPGGANTGELFF. The whole variable domain, filled in from reference TRBV19 and TRBJ2-2, reads DGGITQSPKYLFRKEGQNVTLSCEQNLNHDAMYWYRQDPGQGLRLIYYSQIVNDFQKGDIAEGYSVSREKKESFPLTVTSAQKNPTAFYLCASSRPGGANTGELFFGEGSRLTVL.

CDR3 nucleotide sequence: TGTGCCAGCAGTCCGGGACAGACTAATGAAAAACTGTTTTTT. It encodes CASSPGQTNEKLFF. The chain uses TRBV6-1 and TRBJ1-4; 7 bases line up with TRBD1. The CDR3 contains 14 residues. Germline CDR1 reads MNHNS; CDR2 reads SASEGT. With 5 bases clipped from V and 2 bases from J, the junction kept 2 bases outside the gene matches.

With respect to this clone: This CDR3 is also generated by other DNA sequences in the sample. The chain uses TRBV7-2 and TRBJ1-1; D gene unclear. The V gene lost 1 base and the J gene lost 1 base, with 7 bases spanning the gap. The germline V gene has CDR1 SGHTA and CDR2 FQGNSA. The CDR3 has 14 residues. CDR3 coding DNA: TGTGCCAGCAGCTTAGACTCGGGGAACACTGAAGCTTTCTTT. Protein product: CASSLDSGNTEAFF. Using reference TRBV7-2 and TRBJ1-1 for the parts outside the CDR3, the full variable domain is GAGVSQSPSNKVTEKGKDVELRCDPISGHTALYWYRQSLGQGLEFLIYFQGNSAPDKSGLPSDRFSAERTGGSVSTLTIQRTQQEDSAVYLCASSLDSGNTEAFFGQGTRLTVV.

The chain combines TRBV7-8 with TRBJ1-1, with D possibly matching TRBD1 (5 bases). This CDR3 comprises 17 residues. V shed 5 bases and J shed 6 bases, with 25 bases lying between them. Germline V gene lookup returns CDR1 SGHVS and CDR2 FQNEAQ. The CDR3 reads CASSLWSSRGTGAEAFF. CDR3 bases: TGTGCCAGCAGCCTCTGGAGCTCAAGAGGGACCGGCGCTGAAGCTTTCTTT. Based on the CDR3 plus reference TRBV7-8 and TRBJ1-1, the full variable domain is GAGVSQSPRYKVAKRGQDVALRCDPISGHVSLFWYQQALGQGPEFLTYFQNEAQLDKSGLPSDRFFAERPEGSVSTLKIQRTQQEDSAVYLCASSLWSSRGTGAEAFFGQGTRLTVV.

This chain connects TRBV25-1 to TRBJ2-7; a weak D match, TRBD1 (5 bases). CDR1 and CDR2 (germline): MGHDK, SYGVNS. V shed 6 bases and J shed 5 bases, with 14 bases lying between them. The CDR3 has 13 amino acids. CDR3 DNA: TGTGCCAGCAGGGGAATTTTGGACAACGAGCAGTACTTC. It encodes CASRGILDNEQYF.

The V and J genes are TRBV29-1 and TRBJ2-1; 9 nucleotides match TRBD1. The germline gives CDR1 SQVTM, CDR2 ANQGSEA. The ends lost 6 bases at V and 9 bases at J; junction bases unmatched: 6. There are 12 residues in the CDR3. As DNA, the CDR3 is TGCAGCGTCTCCCGGGACAGGGTTGAGCAGTTCTTC. Translating gives CSVSRDRVEQFF.

In regard to this clone: The CDR3 end shows no conserved phenylalanine or tryptophan, and so a read error is likely. It is unclear where the CDR3 begins or ends on the DNA, so no DNA is shown, and the CDR3 is as TCRdb lists it. V gene TRBV6-1 combines with J gene TRBJ2-3; the table's D call, TRBD1, has no DNA check behind it. The CDR3 is 9 residues long, ends included. The V gene's germline CDR1 is MNHNS and CDR2 SASEGT. CDR3 region: CASTRGQLV.

The V and J genes are TRBV6-5 and TRBJ1-1; D is ambiguous. The CDR3 spans 12 residues. The germline V gene encodes CDR1 MNHEY and CDR2 SVGAGI. Deletions cut 8 bases from V and 6 bases from J, with 13 bases between. CDR3 region: CASGRRASEAFF. Written as DNA, the CDR3 is TGTGCCAGCGGACGCCGGGCCTCTGAAGCTTTCTTT.

The rearrangement links TRBV19 to TRBJ2-7, with D maybe TRBD2 (6 bases). The CDR3 sequence is 15 residues long. The germline V gene has CDR1 LNHDA and CDR2 SQIVND (reference sequence). V dropped 4 bases and J dropped 7 bases, with 20 bases sitting between them. CDR3 region: CASSRGGVVSVEQYF. In DNA form, the CDR3 reads TGTGCCAGTAGTAGAGGCGGGGTCGTGTCCGTGGAGCAGTACTTC.

This rearrangement joins TRBV28 to TRBJ1-1; 8 bases are a match to TRBD1. Germline V gives CDR1 MDHEN, CDR2 SYDVKM. This CDR3 comprises 16 residues. V was pared by 5 bases and J by 6 bases, with 14 bases of the junction left unmatched. The CDR3 DNA is TGTGCCAGCAGTACGGACAGGGAAACATCTAACCCTGAAGCTTTCTTT. Protein: CASSTDRETSNPEAFF.

The J gene is TRBJ1-5, the V gene TRBV29-1; D gene ambiguous. CDR1 and CDR2 (germline): SQVTM, ANQGSEA. V gave up 6 bases and J gave up 0 bases, with 18 bases separating them. The CDR3 consists of 16 residues. The CDR3 reads CSVVIPKTDSNQPQHF. In DNA form, the CDR3 reads TGCAGCGTCGTAATCCCGAAAACGGATAGCAATCAGCCCCAGCATTTT.

The chain couples TRBV5-1 to TRBJ1-6, with no clear D. In germline, CDR1 is SGHRS, CDR2 YFSETQ. The CDR3 has 15 residues. Trimming removed 3 bases from V and 7 bases from J, with 14 bases in between. CDR3 DNA: TGCGCCAGCAGCTCCACAGCGACCCAAAATTCACCCCTCCACTTT. This gives the protein CASSSTATQNSPLHF.

The CDR3 is CASTPAYEQYF. The CDR3, as DNA: TGTGCCAGCACGCCAGCCTACGAGCAGTACTTC. The chain combines TRBV2 with TRBJ2-7; D remains ambiguous. CDR3 length equals 11 residues. Trimming removed 7 bases at V and 2 bases at J, with 6 bases between. The germline gives CDR1 SNHLY, CDR2 FYNNEI.

J is TRBJ1-2 and V is TRBV5-6; D is uncertain. CDR1 and CDR2 from the germline V gene are SGHDT and YYEEEE. The V gene lost 2 bases and the J gene lost 0 bases, with 5 bases spanning the gap. The CDR3 is 13 residues long. The chain's CDR3 is CASSFKANYGYTF. The CDR3 bases are TGTGCCAGCAGCTTCAAGGCTAACTATGGCTACACCTTC.

The chain employs TRBV5-6 and TRBJ2-3, with a possible D match to TRBD2 (7 bases). Germline loops: CDR1 SGHDT, CDR2 YYEEEE. This CDR3 has 18 residues. Trimming took off 4 bases at V and 2 bases at J, with 23 bases between the two ends. Here the CDR3 reads CASSRGRPASGYTDTQYF. CDR3 in DNA: TGTGCCAGCAGCCGGGGGCGTCCGGCTAGCGGCTACACAGATACGCAGTATTTT.

CDR3 residues: CASSFLSDRGGSPLHF. The DNA of the CDR3 is TGTGCCAGCAGTTTTCTCTCGGACAGGGGCGGATCACCCCTCCACTTT. The chain carries TRBV28 and TRBJ1-6; 9 bases align to TRBD1. This CDR3 is 16 amino acids long. CDR1 and CDR2 from the germline V gene are MDHEN and SYDVKM. The J segment lost 10 bases and the V segment lost 3 bases, leaving 10 bases of the junction unmatched.

As regards this clone: Other DNA sequences in the same sample also yield this CDR3. The gene calls are TRBV19 and TRBJ1-3, with D possibly matching TRBD1 (6 bases). Trimming stripped 9 bases from V and 0 bases from J, with 12 bases between. The CDR3 has 14 amino acids. CDR1 LNHDA and CDR2 SQIVND come from the germline V gene (reference sequence). The CDR3 sequence is CASRGGGSGNTIYF. In nucleotides, the CDR3 is TGTGCCAGCCGAGGGGGAGGCTCTGGAAACACCATATATTTT.

V is TRBV28 and J is TRBJ1-4; D remains ambiguous. The CDR3 has 14 amino acids. Germline assignment: CDR1 MDHEN and CDR2 SYDVKM. The V and J ends lost 5 bases and 7 bases respectively, with 14 bases between them. In DNA form, the CDR3 reads TGTGCCAGCAGTACGCCAGGATTAGGTGAAAAACTGTTTTTT. This codes for CASSTPGLGEKLFF.

The chain is built from TRBV9 and TRBJ2-1, with 9 bases identical to TRBD2. Germline CDR1 and CDR2: SGDLS and YYNGEE. The CDR3 covers 16 residues. Unmatched junction bases numbered 7, after V lost 4 bases and J lost 2 bases. The CDR3 DNA sequence: TGTGCCAGCAGCCCGAAGACTAGCGGAGCCTACAATGAGCAGTTCTTC. Residues: CASSPKTSGAYNEQFF.

The rearrangement joins TRBV5-8 to TRBJ1-4; D remains unclear. Trimming took off 4 bases at V and 5 bases at J, with 27 bases between the two ends. This CDR3 contains 19 residues. Germline V gene lookup returns CDR1 SGHTS and CDR2 YDEGEE. CDR3 amino acids: CASSRPAKIDRGSNEKLFF. CDR3 nucleotides: TGTGCCAGCAGCCGTCCTGCCAAAATAGACCGGGGTTCCAATGAAAAACTGTTTTTT. Based on the CDR3 plus reference TRBV5-8 and TRBJ1-4, the full variable domain is EAGVTQSPTHLIKTRGQQATLRCSPISGHTSVYWYQQALGLGLQFLLWYDEGEERNRGNFPPRFSGRQFPNYSSELNVNALELEDSALYLCASSRPAKIDRGSNEKLFFGSGTQLSVL.

The chain combines TRBV5-1 with TRBJ1-1; TRBD1 matches at 8 bases. CDR3 length: 19 amino acids. Germline V CDR1 and CDR2: SGHRS, YFSETQ. J was trimmed by 1 base and V by 1 base; bases with no gene match: 15. The CDR3 sequence is CASSLRPGGAEGRNTEAFF. CDR3 coding DNA: TGCGCCAGCAGCTTGAGGCCAGGGGGCGCCGAAGGTCGGAACACTGAAGCTTTCTTT.

Of note for this clone: Other DNA variants within this sample encode the same CDR3. The V and J genes are TRBV2 and TRBJ2-7; D gene unclear. CDR1 and CDR2 from the germline V gene are SNHLY and FYNNEI. This CDR3 comprises 11 residues. V lost 7 bases, J lost 1 base, and 5 bases lay in between. The CDR3 protein is CASTESYEQYF. CDR3 nucleotide sequence: TGTGCCAGCACCGAGTCCTACGAGCAGTACTTC. The variable domain in full, completed from reference TRBV2 and TRBJ2-7, reads EPEVTQTPSHQVTQMGQEVILRCVPISNHLYFYWYRQILGQKVEFLVSFYNNEISEKSEIFDDQFSVERPDGSNFTLKIRSTKLEDSAMYFCASTESYEQYFGPGTRLTVT.

On this clone itself: The sample carries other DNA sequences with the same CDR3. The V gene is TRBV5-1, the J gene TRBJ1-2; TRBD1 matches 8 bases. With V trimmed by 2 bases and J by 1 base, 1 base remained unmatched. The germline V gene has CDR1 SGHRS and CDR2 YFSETQ. The CDR3 consists of 14 residues. CDR3: CASSLGQGNYGYTF. The CDR3 nucleotides are TGCGCCAGCAGCTTAGGACAGGGTAACTATGGCTACACCTTC. The full variable domain, in which reference TRBV5-1 and TRBJ1-2 provide the parts outside the CDR3, is KAGVTQTPRYLIKTRGQQVTLSCSPISGHRSVSWYQQTPGQGLQFLFEYFSETQRNKGNFPGRFSGRQFSNSRSEMNVSTLELGDSALYLCASSLGQGNYGYTFGSGTRLTVV.

This chain joins TRBV5-6 and TRBJ2-3; the D call may be TRBD1 or TRBD2 (5 bases each). Trimming pared 1 base from V and 3 bases from J, leaving 15 bases between. The V gene's germline CDR1 is SGHDT and CDR2 YYEEEE. The CDR3 sequence is 16 residues long. CDR3 nucleotide sequence: TGTGCCAGCAGCTTGTCAGGGAGCGGTTTGACAGATACGCAGTATTTT. Protein: CASSLSGSGLTDTQYF.

CDR3 coding DNA: TGTGCCAGCAGTTATGGAGCGGGTGGGGCCTACGAGCAGTACTTC. Amino acid sequence: CASSYGAGGAYEQYF. The J gene is TRBJ2-7, the V gene TRBV6-6, with D possibly TRBD2 on 6 matching bases. The CDR3 covers 15 residues. From germline, CDR1 is MNHNY and CDR2 SVGAGI (reference sequence). Trimming took off 3 bases at V and 2 bases at J, with 14 bases between the two ends.

This clone occurred once. The chain recombines TRBV5-1 with TRBJ2-5; TRBD1 aligns across 10 bases. This CDR3 is built from 19 residues. Germline CDR1 and CDR2: SGHRS and YFSETQ. With 1 base clipped from V and 3 bases from J, the junction kept 15 bases outside the gene matches. This chain's CDR3 is CASSLRPRTGGSFEETQYF. The CDR3, as DNA: TGCGCCAGCAGCTTGCGGCCTCGGACAGGGGGATCCTTTGAAGAGACCCAGTACTTC.

CDR3 sequence (DNA): TGTGCCAGCAGCCGGGGACTAGCGGGAGGGCCGGGTGAGCAGTACTTC. Protein: CASSRGLAGGPGEQYF. The V and J genes are TRBV5-6 and TRBJ2-7; TRBD2 matches at 16 bases. Germline V CDR1 and CDR2: SGHDT, YYEEEE. The CDR3 loop spans 16 amino acids. With V trimmed by 4 bases and J by 7 bases, 8 bases remained unmatched. Drawing the rest from reference TRBV5-6 and TRBJ2-7, the complete variable domain is DAGVTQSPTHLIKTRGQQVTLRCSPKSGHDTVSWYQQALGQGPQFIFQYYEEEERQRGNFPDRFSGHQFPNYSSELNVNALLLGDSALYLCASSRGLAGGPGEQYFGPGTRLTVT.